The clone carrying this T cell receptor (beta chain) has just a few counts. The data are from a study of blood T cell repertoires in COVID-19. Participant age was roughly 18 to 100 years, and participants resided in fewer than 30 US areas. Trimming removed 4 bases from V and 2 bases from J, with 12 bases in between. Germline values: CDR1 KGHSH, CDR2 LQKENI. The CDR3 contains 15 residues. The assay was immunoSEQ multiplex PCR, and TCRdb's table has in-frame clones only and misses some. The data hold under 400,000 clones, with about 86% observed a single time. What was sequenced was PBMCs or T cells enriched from blood (not recorded which). The V call is TRBV18, the J call TRBJ1-5; D might be TRBD1 (6 bases). The receptor was isolated from a woman aged 40 to 50 with acute COVID-19. The CDR3 DNA reads as TGTGCCAGCTCACTAAATACAGGGCGCAATCAGCCCCAGCATTTT. Translated: CASSLNTGRNQPQHF.